This T cell receptor (beta chain) was recovered during a study of T cell changes during pregnancy in multiple sclerosis. The assay was immunoSEQ multiplex PCR, and TCRdb's table has in-frame clones only and misses some. The profile shows tens of thousands of clones, 89% of them singletons. The CDR3 runs 15 residues. The germline V gene encodes CDR1 MGHRA and CDR2 YSYEKL. V was trimmed by 1 base and J by 0 bases, leaving 9 bases between them. The receptor comes from a female donor with multiple sclerosis, enrolled in a pregnancy study. V and J are TRBV4-1 and TRBJ1-1, with a weak D call TRBD1 (5 bases). Here the sequenced sample was CD4+ T cells from peripheral blood mononuclear cells, taken in the second trimester of pregnancy. CDR3 sequence: CASSQVGEMNTEAFF. DNA of the CDR3: TGCGCCAGCAGCCAAGTAGGGGAAATGAACACTGAAGCTTTCTTT.